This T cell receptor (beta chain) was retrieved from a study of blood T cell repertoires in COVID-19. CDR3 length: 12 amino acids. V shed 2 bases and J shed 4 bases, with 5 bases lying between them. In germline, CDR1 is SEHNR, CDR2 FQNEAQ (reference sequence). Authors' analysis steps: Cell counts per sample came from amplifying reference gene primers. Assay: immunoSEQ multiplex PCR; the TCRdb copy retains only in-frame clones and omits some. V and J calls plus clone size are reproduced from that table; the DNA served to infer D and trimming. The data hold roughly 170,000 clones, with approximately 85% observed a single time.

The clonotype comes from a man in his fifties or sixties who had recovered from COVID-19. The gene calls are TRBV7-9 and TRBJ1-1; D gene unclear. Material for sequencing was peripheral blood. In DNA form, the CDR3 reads TGTGCCAGCAGCTTACAATCCACTGAAGCTTTCTTT. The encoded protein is CASSLQSTEAFF.